The clone carrying this TCR beta chain was observed a handful of times. This specimen comes from a study of identical twins. cDNA carried unique molecular identifiers, and a universal primer site was added by template switching. TCRdb re-called the 5' RACE reads through MiXCR, storing one row per CDR3 protein. The sample lists fewer than 900,000 distinct CDR3 sequences, 15% to 20% occurring once. CDR3 length: 15 residues. Germline loops: CDR1 DFQATT, CDR2 SNEGSKA (reference sequence). Trimming removed 3 bases from V and 9 bases from J; junction bases left unmatched: 7. These data were also filed under a second study, of T cells expressing NK-cell markers. That work states: Whether the expanded NKG2C+ T cell clones recognized HCMV remained unclear.

What was sequenced was PBMCs. This TCR was sampled from a woman under 30 in good health. The chain couples TRBV20-1 to TRBJ2-1; 14 bases agree with TRBD2. CDR3 bases: TGCAGTGCTAGGCCGGGACTAGCGGGAGTCGGTGAGCAGTTCTTC. Amino acid sequence: CSARPGLAGVGEQFF.